This TCR beta chain is from a study of T cell responses to AZD1222 COVID-19 vaccine. This CDR3 is 13 amino acids long. V lost 4 bases to trimming and J lost 7 bases, with 8 bases between them. Germline lookup yields CDR1 MNHEY and CDR2 SVGEGT. Method: immunoSEQ multiplex PCR; TCRdb's copy keeps in-frame clones and lacks some. The sample yields about 84,000 clones, around 89% seen once. The chain couples TRBV6-2 or TRBV6-3 to TRBJ1-6, with D unclear. The clonotype was recovered from an adult in good health. The source was peripheral blood, collected on day 0 of AZD1222 vaccination. CDR3 loop: CASSFTANSPLHF. DNA of the CDR3: TGTGCCAGCAGTTTTACAGCCAATTCACCCCTCCACTTT.